This T cell receptor (beta chain) was identified during a study of OX40 agonist ivuxolimab in advanced cancers. Looking at the study overall: Ivuxolimab is a fully human IgG2 antibody that activates OX40 (CD134). Treatment received earlier with anti-PD-1, anti-PD-L1 or anti-CTLA-4 agents was allowed, and 40% had some. Study-wide results and limits: Low normalized clonal expansion also occurred in some nonresponding patients.

This clone was recorded only once. Its antigen is as yet unknown. TCRdb's table, derived via immunoSEQ multiplex PCR, lists solely in-frame clones and lacks some. The sample records more than 50,000 clones, roughly 84% being singletons. V gave up 6 bases and J gave up 4 bases, with 15 bases separating them. The CDR3 consists of 14 residues. Germline assignment: CDR1 MNHEY and CDR2 SVGAGI. Specimen: CD4+ or CD8+ T cells sorted from blood, collected in a trial of the OX40 agonist ivuxolimab. This chain links TRBV6-5 with TRBJ1-2; D gene uncertain. This TCR was recovered from an adult with an advanced solid tumor such as melanoma, head and neck, liver or kidney cancer. CDR3 protein: CASRISTHGYGYTF. Here the CDR3 DNA reads TGTGCCAGCAGGATCTCTACCCACGGCTATGGCTACACCTTC.